This T cell receptor (beta chain) appears in the sequencing data of a study of CD8+ T cells in alopecia areata. Looking at the study overall: Among treated patients, oral tofacitinib was administered at 5 to 10 mg twice daily.

The CDR3 runs to 13 residues. V lost 4 bases to trimming and J lost 3 bases, with 10 bases between them. Germline loops: CDR1 SGHAT, CDR2 FQNNGV. TCR sequencing used cDNA made by reverse transcription of extracted RNA. Profiling relied on immunoSEQ multiplex PCR, and the TCRdb table lists in-frame clones only, not all of them. The table records about 130,000 clones, approximately 49% of them present only once. The V call is TRBV11-2, the J call TRBJ2-7, with D uncertain. The specimen comprised CD8+ T cells sorted from blood, sampled at week 0. The sequence was collected from a human donor with alopecia areata. The CDR3: CASSSDLNYEQYF. The CDR3 DNA reads TGTGCCAGCAGCTCCGACTTGAACTACGAGCAGTACTTC.